The sequence of this T cell receptor (beta chain) was determined in a study of blood T cell repertoires in COVID-19 (dated by TCRdb to about 2020). In the study overall: Collaborator samples came from the United States, Italy and Spain and covered acute and convalescent phases of COVID-19. The prospective study material was composed of cDNA or gDNA derived from T cells, B-cell-depleted T cells, or PBMCs. The dataset comprised deeply sampled blood TCRbeta repertoires from subjects exposed to, actively infected with, or recovered from COVID-19. A freely available public database, intended as a resource for researchers studying the immune response to SARS-CoV-2, is where the repertoires were released. Samples were obtained from the ongoing ImmuneRACE study (first 160 participants) and from 950 to 1,500 subjects provided by 6 global collaborators. Sample metadata almost always included a de-identified subject ID, COVID-19 status, age in years and sex. Where available, HLA class I and class II types were obtained from metadata supplied by the sample provider rather than from assay-based typing.

On the study overall, not on this receptor specifically: Clinical and demographic metadata were provided uncurated, with the amount varying by source and participant.

Remarks on this clone: No antigen is known for it. The junction departs from germline at one end; a sequencing error may be responsible.

From the cysteine up to the phenylalanine, the CDR3 has a length of 12 residues. Only CDR3 DNA remains: 36 bases, in frame from the first base. The germline V gene gives CDR1 as MNHEY and CDR2 as SVGAGI. The immunoSEQ Assay, a bias-controlled multiplex PCR, was used to amplify TCRbeta CDR3 regions from genomic DNA. Under the source paper's analysis protocol: The number of nucleated cells in each sample was estimated from the amplification of reference gene primers within the assay. To quantify the absolute abundance of each unique TCRbeta CDR3 rearrangement, sequence reads were collapsed and filtered. Productive Simpson clonality was computed per sample as the square root of Simpson's diversity index over productive rearrangements. TCRdb holds this immuneACCESS table with in-frame rearrangements only. Some clones are missing; in checked studies, unresolved V genes explain under half, and the rest has no known cause. V, J and clone size reflect that table, while D and trimming were determined from the DNA. The sample data list some 700,000 clones, and more than 80% of these were observed just once. The ten most abundant clones make up under 0.3% of the sample.

Each collaborating institution followed its own protocols to collect whole blood in K2EDTA tubes. For TCRbeta analysis, collaborator samples were shipped as frozen whole blood, as isolated PBMCs, or as DNA extracted from either sample type. The sample was peripheral blood. Recombination linked TRBV6-5 to TRBJ2-3; the D gene is perhaps TRBD2, on 5 matching bases. This clonotype was sampled from a woman under 30 with acute or convalescent COVID-19. The sequence in DNA is TGTGCCAGCCGACCTAGCACAGATACGCAGTGTTTT. Its coded protein is CASRPSTDTQCF.